This T cell receptor (beta chain) was identified in a study of blood T cell repertoires in COVID-19. As for the study in general: T cells, B-cell-depleted T cells, or PBMCs supplied cDNA or gDNA.

With respect to this clone: This same CDR3 is encoded by further DNA sequences in the sample.

Profiling relied on immunoSEQ multiplex PCR, and the TCRdb table lists in-frame clones only, not all of them. Altogether roughly 260,000 clones are present, around nine tenths being singletons, with the ten largest covering approximately 9.8%. The sequence was obtained from a man aged 40-50 years who had recovered from COVID-19. The sequenced material came from peripheral blood.

The CDR3 DNA is TGTGCCAGCAGCTTAGGGACTAGGACCGGGGAGCTGTTTTTT. Translation: CASSLGTRTGELFF. The genes are TRBV7-2 and TRBJ2-2; 7 nucleotides line up with TRBD2. CDR1 is SGHTA, CDR2 FQGNSA, per germline. Trimming took 1 base from V and 5 from J; bases not matched to a gene: 1. The CDR3 loop spans 14 amino acids.